The sample holds a few counts of the clone carrying this TCR beta chain. The data were taken from a study of blood T cell repertoires in COVID-19. Study information: Some COVID-19 samples were acute and others convalescent; all came from the United States, Italy and Spain. T cells, B-cell-depleted T cells, or PBMCs supplied cDNA or gDNA.

The CDR3 has 13 amino acids. The V gene's germline CDR1 is SNHLY and CDR2 FYNNEI. Trimming left V 11 bases short and J 0 bases short, with 11 bases between. Methods used by the authors: For nucleated cells, counts were estimated from reference gene primer amplification. Profiling relied on immunoSEQ multiplex PCR, and the TCRdb table lists in-frame clones only, not all of them. The DNA gave D and trimming, while V, J and clone size come from that table. The repertoire consists of about 87,000 clones, with over 75% occurring once and the leading ten covering approximately 2.3%. The chain employs TRBV2 and TRBJ1-3; D unclear. The clonotype comes from a woman in her 70s with acute or convalescent COVID-19. The sequencing input was peripheral blood. CDR3 nucleotides: TGTGCCTGTACAGAGAGCTCTGGAAACACCATATATTTT. Translation: CACTESSGNTIYF.